This TCR beta chain was observed in a study of blood T cell repertoires in COVID-19. Turning to the study itself: Whether acute or convalescent, the COVID-19 samples came from the United States, Italy and Spain. T cells, B-cell-depleted T cells, or PBMCs supplied cDNA or gDNA.

In the original processing: Reference gene primer amplification gave estimated nucleated cell counts. Libraries were prepared by immunoSEQ multiplex PCR; TCRdb keeps only in-frame clonotypes and omits some of them. From that table come the V and J calls and clone size; the DNA was used to work out D and trimming. The table has almost 65,000 clones, 88% seen once. The Seattle patients joined while their infection was active and were tracked longitudinally afterward. The CDR3 runs 12 residues. V was pared by 2 bases and J by 14 bases, with 12 bases between. Germline assignment: CDR1 ENHRY and CDR2 SYGVKD.

The sequence came from a woman aged 55-69 years with COVID-19, enrolled during active disease. The sample was peripheral blood. The chain combines TRBV10-3 with TRBJ1-4; D unclear. CDR3 in amino acids: CAISEPSGKLFF. As DNA, the CDR3 is TGTGCCATCAGTGAGCCCTCCGGGAAGCTGTTTTTT.